These T cell receptor beta chains were read from a single sample in a study of vaccination effects on CD4 cells after COVID-19. These receptors' targets are unknown. TCRdb's table, derived via immunoSEQ multiplex PCR, lists solely in-frame clones and lacks some. The sample lists tens of thousands of clones, 65% to 85% seen once, with approximately 2.6% in the top ten. Sequencing was performed on CD4+ T cells from PBMCs cultured with HCoV-NL63 spike peptides, taken before COVID-19 vaccination. These receptors were obtained from a human donor who received a COVID-19 vaccine. The CDR3 runs from the conserved cysteine through the conserved F or W. The D gene is left open where the match is weak. A row's size may be missing; if present it is once, few, many or a size class.

>few|NA|TRBV19|TRBJ2-5
TGTGCCAGTAGTATAGCCCGGGGAGAGACCCAGTACTTC
CASSIARGETQYF
>NA|TRBD2|TRBV5-6|TRBJ2-5
TGTGCCAGCAGGCTGGGGGTCAGGACTAGCCAAGAGACCCAGTACTTC
CASRLGVRTSQETQYF
>NA|TRBD2|TRBV7-2|TRBJ2-5
TGTGCCAGCAGCTTAGCGGGCGGGGGTTCCCAAGAGACCCAGTACTTC
CASSLAGGGSQETQYF
>NA|TRBD1|TRBV2|TRBJ1-2
TGTGCCAGCAGGGTGACAGGGTGGGATGGCTACACCTTC
CASRVTGWDGYTF
>NA|TRBD1|TRBV24-1|TRBJ1-2
TGTGCCACCAGTGATTCGGGACAGGGAAACTATGGCTACACCTTC
CATSDSGQGNYGYTF
>NA|TRBD1|TRBV2|TRBJ1-6
TGTGCCAGCAGTCCCCCACCAGGGGGTTCACCCCTCCACTTT
CASSPPPGGSPLHF
>NA|TRBD1|TRBV15|TRBJ1-1
TGTGCCACCAGCAGAGCGACGGGACAGGGTTTAACTGAAGCTTTCTTT
CATSRATGQGLTEAFF
>NA|TRBD1|TRBV7-8|TRBJ1-4
TGTGCCAGCAGCGAAAGGACAGGGGTTAATGAAAAACTGTTTTTT
CASSERTGVNEKLFF
>NA|NA|TRBV29-1|TRBJ2-1
TGCAGCGCCGGTAGGGCCACCGGAGAGCAGTTCTTC
CSAGRATGEQFF
>NA|NA|TRBV6-6|TRBJ1-5
TGTGCCAGCAGTTACTGGTCAAGTGATAGCAATCAGCCCCAGCATTTT
CASSYWSSDSNQPQHF
>NA|NA|TRBV5-6|TRBJ2-2
TGTGCCAGCGCCTTTCGGGGAGCACCTAACACCGGGGAGCTGTTTTTT
CASAFRGAPNTGELFF
>NA|NA|TRBV7-2|TRBJ1-5
TGTGCCAGCAGCCTTGGACGGGGGGGGACGGGTCAGCCCCAGCATTTT
CASSLGRGGTGQPQHF
>once|TRBD1|TRBV6-1|TRBJ1-4
TGTGCCAGCAGTGACACAGGGGGCGAGGAAAAACTGTTTTTT
CASSDTGGEEKLFF
>once|NA|TRBV18|TRBJ1-1
TGTGCCAGCTCACCGGGACGGATGAACACTGAAGCTTTCTTT
CASSPGRMNTEAFF
>NA|NA|TRBV12-3/TRBV12-4|TRBJ1-2
TGTGCCAGCAGTTTTCCCCGGGGTTATGGCTACACCTTC
CASSFPRGYGYTF
>NA|NA|TRBV30|TRBJ1-3
TGTGCCTGGAGTGGGGGCTCTGGAAACACCATATATTTT
CAWSGGSGNTIYF
>NA|TRBD1|TRBV5-1|TRBJ2-1
TGCGCCAGTAAGGGACAGGGGGACTCCTACAATGAGCAGTTCTTC
CASKGQGDSYNEQFF
>NA|NA|TRBV3-1/TRBV3-2|TRBJ1-2
TGTGCCAGCAGCCAAGCCCCGGGGACCTCAAACTATGGCTACACCTTC
CASSQAPGTSNYGYTF
>few|NA|TRBV18|TRBJ1-2
TGTGCCAGCTCACCAACATGGGGAGACTATGGCTACACCTTC
CASSPTWGDYGYTF
>NA|TRBD2|TRBV15|TRBJ2-2
TGTGCCACCAGTGGGCCTAGTCTAGCGGGGGTAGCGAACACCGGGGAGCTGTTTTTT
CATSGPSLAGVANTGELFF
>few|TRBD2|TRBV7-2|TRBJ2-1
TGTGCCAGCAGCCCATATAGCGGGGCGCAGTTCTTC
CASSPYSGAQFF
>NA|NA|TRBV18|TRBJ1-4
TGTGCCAGCTCACCGGGACATCCAGGGAAACTGTTTTTT
CASSPGHPGKLFF
>NA|TRBD1|TRBV7-3|TRBJ2-1
TGTGCCAGCAGCGCTAAGGGGGCGGACACTTATTCCAATGAGCAGTTCTTC
CASSAKGADTYSNEQFF
>NA|NA|TRBV5-4|TRBJ2-5
TGTGCCAGCAGTCCCCCCGGGGCGGTACTCCAAGAGACCCAGTACTTC
CASSPPGAVLQETQYF
>few|NA|TRBV28|TRBJ1-6
TGTGCCAGCAGTTTACGCTCCTATAATTCACCCCTCCACTTT
CASSLRSYNSPLHF
>NA|TRBD1|TRBV5-1|TRBJ2-4
TGCGCCAGCAGTTCTGGACAGGGATCTTACATTCAGTACTTC
CASSSGQGSYIQYF
>NA|NA|TRBV5-5|TRBJ1-1
TGTGCCAGCAGCGGGGTTCGTGGGATCCTGAACACTGAAGCTTTCTTT
CASSGVRGILNTEAFF
>NA|TRBD1|TRBV25-1|TRBJ2-1
TGTGCCAGCAGTGGACAGGGAGTACGGTACAATGAGCAGTTCTTC
CASSGQGVRYNEQFF
>NA|NA|TRBV19|TRBJ2-5
TGTGCCAGTAGTATAGTTTCGAGAGGGGAGACCCAGTACTTC
CASSIVSRGETQYF
>NA|TRBD1|TRBV18|TRBJ1-2
TGTGCCAGCTCACCAGGAAACACAGGGGCTAACTATGGCTACACCTTC
CASSPGNTGANYGYTF
>NA|NA|TRBV6-1|TRBJ1-1
TGTGCCAGCAGTGAAGCGTCTGGGGGAAACGCTGAAGCTTTCTTT
CASSEASGGNAEAFF
>NA|NA|TRBV7-6|TRBJ2-3
TGTGCCAGCAGCTTAGTTATAGGGAGCACAGATACGCAGTATTTT
CASSLVIGSTDTQYF
>NA|TRBD1|TRBV24-1|TRBJ2-3
TGTGCCACCAGTGATCCCGGGCGAGGGGGCGTCGCAGATACGCAGTATTTT
CATSDPGRGGVADTQYF
>NA|TRBD1|TRBV5-1|TRBJ1-5
TGCGCCAGCAGCTCCCAGGGGGGCAATCAGCCCCAGCATTTT
CASSSQGGNQPQHF
>NA|NA|TRBV5-1|TRBJ1-2
TGCGCCAGCAGCGCATCGAAGGATTGGGGCTACACCTTC
CASSASKDWGYTF
>NA|TRBD1|TRBV7-6|TRBJ1-3
TGTGCCAGCAGCTATCTAGCGGGACAGGGACCCAAGGAGTCTGGAAACACCATATATTTT
CASSYLAGQGPKESGNTIYF
>NA|TRBD1|TRBV9|TRBJ1-4
TGTGCCAGCAGCGTAGAAGAGGGGGCGTCTGTGTTTTTT
CASSVEEGASVFF
>NA|NA|TRBV20-1|TRBJ1-3
TGCAGTGCCCAAGGAAACACCATATATTTT
CSAQGNTIYF
>few|NA|TRBV29-1|TRBJ1-2
TGCAGCGTTGAAATCCGACAGGCGGGGGATGGCTACACCTTC
CSVEIRQAGDGYTF
>NA|NA|TRBV4-3|TRBJ2-2
TGCGCCAGCAGCCAAGTAGGAAGGGGGTCCACCGGGGAGCTGTTTTTT
CASSQVGRGSTGELFF
>NA|TRBD1|TRBV7-3|TRBJ2-2
TGTGCCAGCAGCCCGATTGACAGGGCGTCTAACACCGGGGAGCTGTTTTTT
CASSPIDRASNTGELFF
>NA|NA|TRBV30|TRBJ1-1
TGTGCCTGGAGTGTGTTGGACACTGAAGCTTTCTTT
CAWSVLDTEAFF
>NA|NA|TRBV30|TRBJ1-5
TGTGCCTGGAGTGTGCGCGGTGGGGGGGAGCCCCAGCATTTT
CAWSVRGGGEPQHF
>NA|NA|TRBV6-6|TRBJ1-5
TGTGCCAGCAGTCCCGGTTGGGGCCAGCCCCAGCATTTT
CASSPGWGQPQHF
>NA|TRBD2|TRBV7-9|TRBJ2-1
TGTGCCAGCAGCCCCGGACTAGCGGGGGTTAATGAGCAGTTCTTC
CASSPGLAGVNEQFF
>NA|TRBD1|TRBV12-5|TRBJ2-3
TGTGCTAGTGGTTTGGCGACAGGGGTTCGCACAGATACGCAGTATTTT
CASGLATGVRTDTQYF
>once|NA|TRBV5-4|TRBJ1-5
TGTGCCAGCAGCTTGGAGGTAGGGCCCCAGCATTTT
CASSLEVGPQHF
>NA|TRBD1|TRBV19|TRBJ1-5
TGTGCCAGTCTTCCCAGGGGGCGCGGTAATCAGCCCCAGCATTTT
CASLPRGRGNQPQHF
>few|TRBD1|TRBV4-1|TRBJ1-1
TGCGCCAGCAGCCCGCCCGGGACAGGGATTGCTTTCTTT
CASSPPGTGIAFF
>NA|NA|TRBV9|TRBJ1-1
TGTGCCAGCAGCGTAGTAGTAGGGACCACTGAAGCTTTCTTT
CASSVVVGTTEAFF
>NA|TRBD2|TRBV13|TRBJ2-2
TGTGCCAGCAGCTCTCAAGCGGGGGGGAACACCGGGGAGCTGTTTTTT
CASSSQAGGNTGELFF
>NA|NA|TRBV18|TRBJ2-6
TGTGCCAGCTCACCACAGGGATCCGGGGCCAACGTCCTGACTTTC
CASSPQGSGANVLTF
>NA|NA|TRBV28|TRBJ1-1
TGTGCCAGCAGTGTGGCAGGGATCAGCACTGAAGCTTTCTTT
CASSVAGISTEAFF
>NA|TRBD2|TRBV3-1/TRBV3-2|TRBJ2-6
TGTGCCAGCAGCCGAGCGGGGGTCGGGGCCAACGTCCTGACTTTC
CASSRAGVGANVLTF
>NA|NA|TRBV6-2/TRBV6-3|TRBJ2-3
TGTGCCAGCAGTTACCTTACGGGGTACACAGATACGCAGTATTTT
CASSYLTGYTDTQYF
>NA|NA|TRBV6-5|TRBJ2-2
TGTGCCAGCAGCCTACCGGGGCGAGGTGACGGGGAGCTGTTTTTT
CASSLPGRGDGELFF
>NA|NA|TRBV9|TRBJ2-4
TGTGCCAGCAGCGTAGCTTGGGCAGGGCCCGAGTACTTC
CASSVAWAGPEYF